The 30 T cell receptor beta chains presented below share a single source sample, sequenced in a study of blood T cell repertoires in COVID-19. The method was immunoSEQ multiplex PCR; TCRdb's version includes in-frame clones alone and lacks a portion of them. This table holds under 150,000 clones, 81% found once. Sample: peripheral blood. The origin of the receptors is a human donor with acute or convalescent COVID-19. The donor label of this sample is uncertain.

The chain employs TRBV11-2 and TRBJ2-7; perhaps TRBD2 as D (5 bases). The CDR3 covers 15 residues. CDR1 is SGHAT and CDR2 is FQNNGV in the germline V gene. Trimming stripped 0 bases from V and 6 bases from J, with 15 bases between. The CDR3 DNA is TGTGCCAGCAGCTTAGACCCGGACCTGGCGGGCGAGCAGTACGTC. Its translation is CASSLDPDLAGEQYV.

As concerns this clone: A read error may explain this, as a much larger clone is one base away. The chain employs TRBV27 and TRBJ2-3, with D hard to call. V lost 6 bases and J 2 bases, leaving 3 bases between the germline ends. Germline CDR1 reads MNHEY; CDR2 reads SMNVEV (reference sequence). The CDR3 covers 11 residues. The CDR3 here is CASSSTDTQYF. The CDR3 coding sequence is TGTGCCAGCAGCTCCACAGATACGCAGTATTTT.

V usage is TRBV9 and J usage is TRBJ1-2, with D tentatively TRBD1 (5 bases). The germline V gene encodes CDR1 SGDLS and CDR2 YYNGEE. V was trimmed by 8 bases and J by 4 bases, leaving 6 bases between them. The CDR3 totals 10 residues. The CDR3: CASQGYGYTF. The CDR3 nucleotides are TGTGCCAGTCAGGGCTATGGCTACACCTTC.

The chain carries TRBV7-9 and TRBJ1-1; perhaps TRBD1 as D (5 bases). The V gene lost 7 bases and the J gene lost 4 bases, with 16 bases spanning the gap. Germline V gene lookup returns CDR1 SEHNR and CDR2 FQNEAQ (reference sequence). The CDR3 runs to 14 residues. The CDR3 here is CASTSRGKATEAFF. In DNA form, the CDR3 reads TGTGCCAGCACCTCTAGGGGCAAGGCCACTGAAGCTTTCTTT.

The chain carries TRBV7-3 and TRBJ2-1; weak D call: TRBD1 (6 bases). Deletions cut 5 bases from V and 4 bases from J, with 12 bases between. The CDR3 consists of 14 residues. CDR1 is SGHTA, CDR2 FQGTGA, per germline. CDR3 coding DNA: TGTGCCAGCAGCCCCCACGGACAGTACAATGAGCAGTTCTTC. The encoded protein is CASSPHGQYNEQFF.

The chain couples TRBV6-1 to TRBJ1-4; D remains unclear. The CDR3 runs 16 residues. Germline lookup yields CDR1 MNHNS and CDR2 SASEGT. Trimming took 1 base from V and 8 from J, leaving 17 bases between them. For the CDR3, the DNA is TGTGCCAGCAGTGAAGGGGCAGAAACTTTCTCAGAAAAACTGTTTTTT. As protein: CASSEGAETFSEKLFF.

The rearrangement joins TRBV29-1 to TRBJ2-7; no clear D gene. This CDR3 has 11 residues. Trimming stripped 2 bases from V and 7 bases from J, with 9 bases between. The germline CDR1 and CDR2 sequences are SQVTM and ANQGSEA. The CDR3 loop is CSVEISREQYV. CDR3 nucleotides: TGCAGCGTTGAAATAAGCCGTGAGCAGTACGTC.

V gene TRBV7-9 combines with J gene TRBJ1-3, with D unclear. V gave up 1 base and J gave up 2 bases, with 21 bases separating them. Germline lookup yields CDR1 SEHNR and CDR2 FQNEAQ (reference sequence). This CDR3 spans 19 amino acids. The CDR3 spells CASSLGGLVKRSAGNTIYF. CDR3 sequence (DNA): TGTGCCAGCAGCTTAGGAGGGCTTGTAAAGCGCTCGGCTGGAAACACCATATATTTT.

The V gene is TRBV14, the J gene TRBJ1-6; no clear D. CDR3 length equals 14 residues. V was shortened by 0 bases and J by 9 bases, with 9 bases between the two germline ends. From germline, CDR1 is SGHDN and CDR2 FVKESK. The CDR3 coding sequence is TGTGCCAGCAGCCAAGAGCCCAGTGGTTCACCCCTCCACTTT. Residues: CASSQEPSGSPLHF.

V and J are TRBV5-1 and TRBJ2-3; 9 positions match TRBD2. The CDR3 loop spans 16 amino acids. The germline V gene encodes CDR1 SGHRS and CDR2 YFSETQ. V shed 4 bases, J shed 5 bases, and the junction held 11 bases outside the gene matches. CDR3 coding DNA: TGCGCCAGCAGCCTTTTAAGCGGGGGGCCCGGAGATACGCAGTATTTT. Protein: CASSLLSGGPGDTQYF.

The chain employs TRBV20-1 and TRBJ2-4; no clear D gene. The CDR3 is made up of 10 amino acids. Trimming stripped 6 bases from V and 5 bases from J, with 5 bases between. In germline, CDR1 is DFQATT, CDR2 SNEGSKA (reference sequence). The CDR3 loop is CSALENIQYF. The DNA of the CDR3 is TGCAGTGCCCTCGAAAACATTCAGTACTTC.

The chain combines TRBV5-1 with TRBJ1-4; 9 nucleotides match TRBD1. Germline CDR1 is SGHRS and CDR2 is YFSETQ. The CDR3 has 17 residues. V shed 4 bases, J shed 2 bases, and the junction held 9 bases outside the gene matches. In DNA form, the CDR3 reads TGCGCCAGCAGCCCGGGACAGGGCGCTTTGACTAATGAAAAACTGTTTTTT. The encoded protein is CASSPGQGALTNEKLFF.

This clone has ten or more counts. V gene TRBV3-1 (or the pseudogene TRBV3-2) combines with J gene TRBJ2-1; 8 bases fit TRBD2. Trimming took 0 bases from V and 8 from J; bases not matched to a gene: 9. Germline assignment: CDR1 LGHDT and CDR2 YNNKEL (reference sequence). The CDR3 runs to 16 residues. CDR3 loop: CASSQEGGGRSDEQFF. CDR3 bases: TGTGCCAGCAGCCAAGAGGGCGGGGGGCGTTCAGATGAGCAGTTCTTC.

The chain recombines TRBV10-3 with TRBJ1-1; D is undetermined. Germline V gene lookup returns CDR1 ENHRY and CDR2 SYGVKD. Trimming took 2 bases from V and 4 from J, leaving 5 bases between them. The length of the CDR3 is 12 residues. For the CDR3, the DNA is TGTGCCATCAGTGAGACTGGCACTGAAGCTTTCTTT. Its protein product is CAISETGTEAFF.

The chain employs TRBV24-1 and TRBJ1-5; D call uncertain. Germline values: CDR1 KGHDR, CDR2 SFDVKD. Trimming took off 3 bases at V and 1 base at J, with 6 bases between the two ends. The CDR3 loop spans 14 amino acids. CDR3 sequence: CATSDMQSNQPQHF. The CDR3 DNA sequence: TGTGCCACCAGTGATATGCAGAGCAATCAGCCCCAGCATTTT.

The CDR3: CASSQGGTQPQHF. CDR3 nucleotide sequence: TGTGCCAGCAGCCAAGGCGGCACCCAGCCCCAGCATTTT. The V gene is TRBV3-1 (or the pseudogene TRBV3-2), the J gene TRBJ1-5; no reliable D call. Per the germline V gene, CDR1 is LGHDT and CDR2 is YNNKEL (reference sequence). V gave up 1 base and J gave up 7 bases, with 8 bases separating them. The CDR3 sequence is 13 residues long.

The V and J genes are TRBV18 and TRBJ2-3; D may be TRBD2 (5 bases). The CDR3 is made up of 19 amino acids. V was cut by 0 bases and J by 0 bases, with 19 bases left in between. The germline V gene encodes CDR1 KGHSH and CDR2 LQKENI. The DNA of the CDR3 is TGTGCCAGCTCACCACCGAGGGCAAGCCGGTGGGGAAGCACAGATACGCAGTATTTT. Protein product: CASSPPRASRWGSTDTQYF.

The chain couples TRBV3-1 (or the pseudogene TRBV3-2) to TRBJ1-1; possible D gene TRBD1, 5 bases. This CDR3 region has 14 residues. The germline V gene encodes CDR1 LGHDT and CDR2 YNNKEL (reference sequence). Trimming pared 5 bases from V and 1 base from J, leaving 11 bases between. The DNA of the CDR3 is TGTGCCAGCAGCGCGGGACCCTCGAACACTGAAGCTTTCTTT. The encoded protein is CASSAGPSNTEAFF.

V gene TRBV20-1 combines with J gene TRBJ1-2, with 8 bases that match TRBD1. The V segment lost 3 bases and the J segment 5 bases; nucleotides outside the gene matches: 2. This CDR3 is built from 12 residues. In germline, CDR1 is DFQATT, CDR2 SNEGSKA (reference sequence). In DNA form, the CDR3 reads TGCAGTGCTAGTCGGGACAGGTATGGCTACACCTTC. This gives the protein CSASRDRYGYTF.

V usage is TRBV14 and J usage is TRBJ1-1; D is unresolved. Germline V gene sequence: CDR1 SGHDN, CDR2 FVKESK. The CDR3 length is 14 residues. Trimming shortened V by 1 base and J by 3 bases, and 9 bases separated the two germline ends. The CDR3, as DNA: TGTGCCAGCAGCCAAGGTTCAGTTTACACTGAAGCTTTCTTT. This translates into CASSQGSVYTEAFF.

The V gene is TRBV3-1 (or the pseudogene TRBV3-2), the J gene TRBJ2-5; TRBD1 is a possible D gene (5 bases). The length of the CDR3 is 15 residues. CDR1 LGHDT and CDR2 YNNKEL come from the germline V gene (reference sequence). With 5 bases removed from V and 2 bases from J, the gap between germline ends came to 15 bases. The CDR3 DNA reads TGTGCCAGCAGCAATCAACGACAGATACAAGAGACCCAGTACTTC. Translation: CASSNQRQIQETQYF.

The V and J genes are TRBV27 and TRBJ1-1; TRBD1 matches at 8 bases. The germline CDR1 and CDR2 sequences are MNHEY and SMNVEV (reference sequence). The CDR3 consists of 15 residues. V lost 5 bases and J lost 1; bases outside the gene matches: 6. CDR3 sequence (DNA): TGTGCCAGCAGTGGTCGGACAGGGAAGAACACTGAAGCTTTCTTT. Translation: CASSGRTGKNTEAFF.

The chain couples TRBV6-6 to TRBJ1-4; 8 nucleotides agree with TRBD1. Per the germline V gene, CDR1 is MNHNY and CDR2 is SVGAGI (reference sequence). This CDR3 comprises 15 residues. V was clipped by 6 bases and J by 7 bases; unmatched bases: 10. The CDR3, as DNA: TGTGCCAGCAGCCGAACCCACACAGGGGGTGAAAAACTGTTTTTT. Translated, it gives CASSRTHTGGEKLFF.

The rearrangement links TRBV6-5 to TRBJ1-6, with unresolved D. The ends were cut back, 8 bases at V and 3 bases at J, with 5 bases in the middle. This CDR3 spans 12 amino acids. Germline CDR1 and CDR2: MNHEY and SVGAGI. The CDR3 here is CASGVYNSPLHF. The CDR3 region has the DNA TGTGCCAGCGGAGTCTATAATTCACCCCTCCACTTT.

Here the CDR3 reads CASSTETGSGYTF. The CDR3 DNA reads TGTGCCAGCAGCACGGAGACAGGAAGCGGCTACACCTTC. J is TRBJ1-2 and V is TRBV9; a weak D match, TRBD1 (6 bases). V was trimmed by 4 bases and J by 8 bases, leaving 15 bases between them. The germline V gene has CDR1 SGDLS and CDR2 YYNGEE. The CDR3 extends over 13 amino acids. Based on the CDR3 plus reference TRBV9 and TRBJ1-2, the full variable domain is DSGVTQTPKHLITATGQRVTLRCSPRSGDLSVYWYQQSLDQGLQFLIQYYNGEERAKGNILERFSAQQFPDLHSELNLSSLELGDSALYFCASSTETGSGYTFGSGTRLTVV.

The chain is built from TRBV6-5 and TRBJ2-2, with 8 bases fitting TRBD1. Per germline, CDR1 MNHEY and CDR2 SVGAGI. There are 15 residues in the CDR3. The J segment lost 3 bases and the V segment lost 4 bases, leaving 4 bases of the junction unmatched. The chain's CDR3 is CASSFGTGYTGELFF. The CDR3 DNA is TGTGCCAGCAGTTTTGGGACAGGCTACACCGGGGAGCTGTTTTTT.

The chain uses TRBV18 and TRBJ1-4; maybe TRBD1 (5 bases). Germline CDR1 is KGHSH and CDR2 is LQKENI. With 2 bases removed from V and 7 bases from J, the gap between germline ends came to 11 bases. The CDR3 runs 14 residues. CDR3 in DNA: TGTGCCAGCTCACCAGGGGAGGGGACTGAAAAACTGTTTTTT. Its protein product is CASSPGEGTEKLFF.

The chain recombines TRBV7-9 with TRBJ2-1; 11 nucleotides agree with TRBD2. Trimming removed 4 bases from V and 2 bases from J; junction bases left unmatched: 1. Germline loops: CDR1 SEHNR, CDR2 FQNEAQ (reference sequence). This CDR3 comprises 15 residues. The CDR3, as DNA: TGTGCCAGCAGCTCGACTAGCGGGGCCTACAATGAGCAGTTCTTC. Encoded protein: CASSSTSGAYNEQFF.

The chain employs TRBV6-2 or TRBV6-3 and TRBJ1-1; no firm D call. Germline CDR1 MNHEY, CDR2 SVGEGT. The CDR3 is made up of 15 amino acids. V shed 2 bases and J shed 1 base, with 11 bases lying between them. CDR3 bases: TGTGCCAGCAGTTACGAGGCAGAAGGGAACACTGAAGCTTTCTTT. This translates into CASSYEAEGNTEAFF.

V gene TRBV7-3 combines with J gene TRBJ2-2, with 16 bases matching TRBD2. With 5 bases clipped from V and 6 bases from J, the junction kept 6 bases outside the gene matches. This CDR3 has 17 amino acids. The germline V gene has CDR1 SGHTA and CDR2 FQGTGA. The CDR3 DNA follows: TGTGCCAGCAGCCGACCGGGACTAGCGGGGGGGTCCGGGGAGCTGTTTTTT. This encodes CASSRPGLAGGSGELFF.